The clone carrying this T cell receptor (beta chain) has a single count. The sample belongs to a study of blood T cell repertoires in COVID-19. Study-level background: The samples span acute and convalescent COVID-19 from the United States, Italy and Spain. PBMCs, B-cell-depleted T cells, or T cells were the source of the cDNA or gDNA that made up the material.

In the original workflow: Cell counts per sample came from amplifying reference gene primers. Data came from immunoSEQ multiplex PCR; TCRdb stores just in-frame clones and leaves some out. Clone size and the V and J calls come from that table; the DNA yielded D and trimming. The sample has some 130,000 clones; around 89% are singletons. The CDR3 contains 14 residues. V lost 5 bases and J lost 2; bases outside the gene matches: 5. The germline V gene has CDR1 SGHAT and CDR2 FQNNGV. This chain connects TRBV11-2 to TRBJ1-1; 7 bases fit TRBD1. The TCR was taken from a man in his fifties or sixties with active or convalescent COVID-19. Material for sequencing was peripheral blood. CDR3 sequence (DNA): TGTGCCAGCAGCCCCAGGACAGGAAACACTGAAGCTTTCTTT. It codes for CASSPRTGNTEAFF.